Included here is one T cell receptor beta chain sequence, with context. This clonotype was observed many times. Its antigen remains unidentified. One base away there is no much larger clone; base qualities are not given. This sample is part of a study of T-cell reconstitution after alpha-beta-depleted transplantation in children (dated by TCRdb to 2016 to 2017). Some background on the complete study: Using TCR repertoire profiling, the study quantitatively followed how T-cell immune reconstitution unfolded in children after TCRalphabeta/CD19-depleted allogeneic hematopoietic cell transplantation.

The method behind the library was PCR. The data were produced on an Illumina HiSeq 2500. TCR libraries were prepared with molecular barcoding, using unique molecular identifiers to normalize TCRbeta repertoire quantification. TCRdb reprocessing: public reads trimmed at Q25 with fastp, clones called with MiXCR, in-frame beta chains kept. Every distinct CDR3 protein forms one entry, paired with its most common genes and DNA. In all, the sample holds 380,000 or so distinct CDR3 sequences, and roughly 14% of those were seen once. The ten largest clones take up 4.3% of the sample. The CDR3 contains 14 residues, cysteine and phenylalanine counted. Only CDR3 DNA remains: 42 bases, in frame from the first base. V gives up 1 base and J gives up 5 bases, and the segment between their germline ends measures 8 bases.

The chain is encoded by TRBV12-3 or TRBV12-4 joined to TRBJ2-2; the D gene remains uncertain. The specimen was PBMCs, collected from the stem cell graft. This receptor was obtained from a human donor who donated a stem cell graft to a child with Fanconi anemia. For the CDR3, the sequence is CASSLGSRTGELFF. The sequence in DNA is TGTGCCAGCAGTTTAGGTTCCCGGACCGGGGAGCTGTTTTTT.